A single sample is the source of the 31 T cell receptor beta chains below, sequenced in a study of cytomegalovirus exposure and HLA in healthy donors. Assay: immunoSEQ multiplex PCR; the TCRdb copy retains only in-frame clones and omits some. The repertoire has some 140,000 clones, roughly 90% of them found once; the top ten carry nearly 3%. The sequencing sample was made of PBMCs. All receptors come from a man aged 18 to 35 in good health and CMV-seronegative.

This sequence joins TRBV27 and TRBJ1-2; 8 bases fit TRBD1. Germline CDR1 reads MNHEY; CDR2 reads SMNVEV (reference sequence). The CDR3 loop spans 13 amino acids. The V and J ends lost 1 base and 8 bases, in that order; junction bases with no gene match: 3. CDR3 DNA: TGTGCCAGCAGTTTATATACAGGGGGAGGCTACACCTTC. Translated: CASSLYTGGGYTF.

This sequence joins TRBV30 and TRBJ2-5; a weak D match, TRBD2 (5 bases). Looked up from germline, CDR1 is GTSNPN and CDR2 is SVGIG (reference sequence). Trimming shortened V by 6 bases and J by 4 bases, and 15 bases separated the two germline ends. The CDR3 loop spans 13 amino acids. The CDR3 DNA reads TGTGCCTGTAGTTGGGCGGGCGCAGAGACCCAGTACTTC. This encodes CACSWAGAETQYF. The full variable domain, in which reference TRBV30 and TRBJ2-5 provide the parts outside the CDR3, is SQTIHQWPATLVQPVGSPLSLECTVEGTSNPNLYWYRQAAGRGLQLLFYSVGIGQISSEVPQNLSASRPQDRQFILSSKKLLLSDSGFYLCACSWAGAETQYFGPGTRLLVL.

This clone was found many times. The gene calls are TRBV11-3 and TRBJ2-1; D might be TRBD1 (5 bases). Looked up from germline, CDR1 is SGHNT and CDR2 is YENEEA. Trimming cost V 2 bases and J 6 bases, with 5 bases left between them. The length of the CDR3 is 12 residues. The CDR3 protein is CASSLQGNEQFF. CDR3 nucleotides: TGTGCCAGCAGCTTACAGGGCAATGAGCAGTTCTTC.

The chain links TRBV15 to TRBJ2-1; TRBD1 matches at 9 bases. V lost 5 bases and J lost 1; bases outside the gene matches: 3. From germline, CDR1 is LNHNV and CDR2 YYDKDF (reference sequence). The CDR3 is 15 amino acids. The CDR3 sequence is CATSPGTGSYNEQFF. The CDR3, as DNA: TGTGCCACCAGCCCGGGGACAGGGTCCTACAATGAGCAGTTCTTC.

J is TRBJ1-1 and V is TRBV7-2; TRBD1 is a possible D gene (6 bases). Germline-derived CDR1 and CDR2 are SGHTA and FQGNSA. V lost 0 bases and J lost 2, with 13 bases in between. The CDR3 runs 16 residues. CDR3 DNA sequence: TGTGCCAGCAGCTTAGCGACTGCGGGGGGCAACACTGAAGCTTTCTTT. This gives the protein CASSLATAGGNTEAFF.

CDR3: CAWKVGAVDEQFF. In DNA form, the CDR3 reads TGTGCCTGGAAGGTCGGAGCGGTCGACGAGCAGTTCTTC. This sequence joins TRBV30 and TRBJ2-1; maybe TRBD2 (5 bases). CDR1 and CDR2 (germline): GTSNPN, SVGIG (reference sequence). V gave up 4 bases and J gave up 10 bases, with 17 bases separating them. The CDR3 runs to 13 residues.

This clone is a singleton in its sample. This chain uses TRBV2 with TRBJ2-1, with D unclear. Trimming took 5 bases from V and 9 from J, leaving 11 bases between them. The CDR3 runs 12 residues. Germline V gene lookup returns CDR1 SNHLY and CDR2 FYNNEI. The CDR3, as DNA: TGTGCCAGCAGTCGAGTAGTTGGTGAGCAGTTCTTC. It is translated as CASSRVVGEQFF.

This chain connects TRBV19 to TRBJ2-5, with D maybe TRBD2 (5 bases). The germline V gene encodes CDR1 LNHDA and CDR2 SQIVND (reference sequence). The CDR3 covers 11 residues. The V and J ends lost 4 bases and 5 bases respectively, with 5 bases between them. The CDR3 DNA reads as TGTGCCAGTAGTAGAGGGGAGACCCAGTACTTC. Translated, it gives CASSRGETQYF.

The chain recombines TRBV2 with TRBJ2-1, with 7 bases aligning to TRBD2. This CDR3 region has 15 residues. V dropped 6 bases and J dropped 0; count of bases not matched to a gene: 5. Per the germline V gene, CDR1 is SNHLY and CDR2 is FYNNEI. CDR3 protein: CASSLSGDSYNEQFF. Written as DNA, the CDR3 is TGTGCCAGCAGCCTAAGCGGGGACTCCTACAATGAGCAGTTCTTC.

This chain links TRBV14 with TRBJ2-7; 13 nucleotides line up with TRBD2. J was trimmed by 0 bases and V by 0 bases; bases with no gene match: 11. The CDR3 consists of 20 residues. Looked up from germline, CDR1 is SGHDN and CDR2 is FVKESK. For the CDR3, the DNA is TGTGCCAGCAGCCAAGATCGAGACGGGACTAGCGGGGCGAGCTCCTACGAGCAGTACTTC. Its protein product is CASSQDRDGTSGASSYEQYF.

The J gene is TRBJ1-1, the V gene TRBV4-1, with 7 bases fitting TRBD1. Germline lookup yields CDR1 MGHRA and CDR2 YSYEKL. CDR3 size: 16 residues. The junction had 16 bases not matched to a gene; V was cut back by 1 base and J by 11 bases. The CDR3 loop is CASSQGPPGTALWAFF. The CDR3 coding sequence is TGCGCCAGCAGCCAAGGCCCCCCCGGGACAGCCTTGTGGGCTTTCTTT.

The chain is built from TRBV4-2 and TRBJ1-5; D might be TRBD1 (6 bases). The germline CDR1 and CDR2 sequences are LGHNA and YNFKEQ. V lost 0 bases, J lost 0 bases, and 12 bases lay in between. The CDR3 length is 17 residues. DNA of the CDR3: TGTGCCAGCAGCCAAGACGTGCAGGGGCATAGCAATCAGCCCCAGCATTTT. Amino acids: CASSQDVQGHSNQPQHF.

This sequence joins TRBV5-1 and TRBJ2-5, with 7 bases matching TRBD1. This CDR3 comprises 15 residues. V lost 2 bases to trimming and J lost 5 bases; unmatched junction nucleotides: 9. CDR1 and CDR2 from the germline V gene are SGHRS and YFSETQ. CDR3 sequence (DNA): TGCGCCAGCAGCTTAGGGGGCCTTGGGGAGGAGACCCAGTACTTC. Its protein is CASSLGGLGEETQYF.

V gene TRBV12-5 combines with J gene TRBJ1-5, with 9 bases identical to TRBD1. The germline V gene has CDR1 LGHNT and CDR2 FRNRAP. The CDR3 has 20 amino acids. Trimming removed 4 bases from V and 7 bases from J; junction bases left unmatched: 23. CDR3 region: CASGSSDRGVIREGGQPQHF. CDR3 in DNA: TGTGCTAGTGGTTCGTCGGACAGGGGCGTCATTCGGGAGGGAGGGCAGCCCCAGCATTTT.

The chain links TRBV2 to TRBJ2-1, with TRBD1 identical over 8 bases. Germline-derived CDR1 and CDR2 are SNHLY and FYNNEI. V trimming: 5 bases; J trimming: 7 bases; junction bases outside the gene matches: 16. The CDR3 is 17 residues long. The CDR3 region is CASSLRPRQGSGNEQFF. CDR3 coding DNA: TGTGCCAGCAGTTTACGCCCGCGACAGGGGAGTGGGAATGAGCAGTTCTTC. The variable domain in full, with the rest retrieved from reference TRBV2 and TRBJ2-1, is EPEVTQTPSHQVTQMGQEVILRCVPISNHLYFYWYRQILGQKVEFLVSFYNNEISEKSEIFDDQFSVERPDGSNFTLKIRSTKLEDSAMYFCASSLRPRQGSGNEQFFGPGTRLTVL.

The CDR3 sequence is CASSLDGSPYEQYF. The CDR3 nucleotides are TGTGCCAGCAGCTTAGACGGGAGCCCCTACGAGCAGTACTTC. V usage is TRBV7-9 and J usage is TRBJ2-7; tentative D call: TRBD2 (6 bases). The germline V gene has CDR1 SEHNR and CDR2 FQNEAQ (reference sequence). The V end lost 1 base, the J end lost 2 bases, and 9 bases lay between the germline ends. This CDR3 region has 14 residues.

This chain links TRBV6-1 with TRBJ1-5, with D uncertain. CDR1 is MNHNS and CDR2 is SASEGT in the germline V gene. The CDR3 is 13 residues long. V was clipped by 7 bases and J by 3 bases, with 10 bases between them. The CDR3 sequence is CASTPVNNQPQHF. DNA of the CDR3: TGTGCCAGCACCCCAGTGAACAATCAGCCCCAGCATTTT.

This chain joins TRBV21-1 and TRBJ2-7; the DNA was not used to check the table's D call, TRBD2. TRBV21-1 is deemed a pseudogene. This CDR3 contains 18 residues. CDR3 region: CASSNEPSGGVYCYEQYF. The DNA of the CDR3 is TGTGCCAGCAGCAACGAACCGAGTGGGGGGGTATATTGCTACGAGCAGTACTTC.

The rearrangement uses TRBV11-2 and TRBJ2-1, with D possibly TRBD1 on 5 matching bases. The length of the CDR3 is 15 residues. The germline gives CDR1 SGHAT, CDR2 FQNNGV. V was shortened by 3 bases and J by 2 bases, with 11 bases between the two germline ends. The CDR3 DNA is TGTGCCAGCAGCTTCCAGGACAATGCCTACAATGAGCAGTTCTTC. Its protein product is CASSFQDNAYNEQFF.

This clone showed up just a few times. The chain has TRBV4-2 and TRBJ2-1; 14 bases agree with TRBD2. CDR3 length: 16 amino acids. V dropped 3 bases and J dropped 6; count of bases not matched to a gene: 4. Per the germline V gene, CDR1 is LGHNA and CDR2 is YNFKEQ. The CDR3: CASSHDGTSGGNEQFF. Here the CDR3 DNA reads TGTGCCAGCAGCCACGACGGGACTAGCGGGGGCAATGAGCAGTTCTTC.

This sequence joins TRBV7-9 and TRBJ2-2, with D possibly TRBD2 on 6 matching bases. The germline V gene has CDR1 SEHNR and CDR2 FQNEAQ (reference sequence). Between the trimmed V and J ends, which lost 1 base and 2 bases, there was a span of 11 bases. This CDR3 has 16 residues. The CDR3 here is CASSLVVAANTGELFF. The CDR3 DNA reads as TGTGCCAGCAGCTTAGTGGTAGCGGCAAACACCGGGGAGCTGTTTTTT.

The genes are TRBV5-1 and TRBJ2-7; 7 bases map to TRBD1. V shed 4 bases, J shed 3 bases, and the junction held 4 bases outside the gene matches. Germline values: CDR1 SGHRS, CDR2 YFSETQ. The length of the CDR3 is 13 residues. The CDR3 loop reads CASSPPGGYEQYF. The CDR3 DNA sequence: TGCGCCAGCAGCCCACCAGGGGGCTACGAGCAGTACTTC. The variable domain in full, completed from reference TRBV5-1 and TRBJ2-7, reads KAGVTQTPRYLIKTRGQQVTLSCSPISGHRSVSWYQQTPGQGLQFLFEYFSETQRNKGNFPGRFSGRQFSNSRSEMNVSTLELGDSALYLCASSPPGGYEQYFGPGTRLTVT.

J is TRBJ1-6 and V is TRBV19; D not certain. Between the trimmed V and J ends, which lost 7 bases and 12 bases, there was a span of 16 bases. The CDR3 is made up of 13 amino acids. The germline V gene has CDR1 LNHDA and CDR2 SQIVND (reference sequence). Here the CDR3 reads CASTPGSFGPLHF. CDR3 nucleotides: TGTGCCAGTACCCCGGGGTCCTTCGGACCCCTCCACTTT.

This chain joins TRBV7-6 and TRBJ2-6, with D possibly being TRBD1 (6 bases). Per germline, CDR1 SGHVS and CDR2 FNYEAQ. The germline V and J ends were trimmed by 1 base and 0 bases, with 7 bases remaining between them. This CDR3 has 16 residues. The CDR3 DNA sequence: TGTGCCAGCAGCTTAGTAGGGGGCTCTGGGGCCAACGTCCTGACTTTC. It encodes CASSLVGGSGANVLTF.

The chain links TRBV28 to TRBJ1-2; perhaps TRBD1 as D (5 bases). The V and J ends lost 1 base and 4 bases respectively, with 13 bases between them. CDR3 length: 15 residues. Germline assignment: CDR1 MDHEN and CDR2 SYDVKM. CDR3 protein: CASSLFGQYIYGYTF. CDR3 in DNA: TGTGCCAGCAGTTTATTTGGACAATATATCTATGGCTACACCTTC.

The V call is TRBV7-2, the J call TRBJ1-5; D gene uncertain. V dropped 1 base and J dropped 9 bases, with 10 bases sitting between them. Germline assignment: CDR1 SGHTA and CDR2 FQGNSA. The CDR3 runs 13 residues. CDR3 sequence (DNA): TGTGCCAGCAGCTTAGGGGCCCAGAGGCCCCAGCATTTT. This gives the protein CASSLGAQRPQHF.

The chain has TRBV11-2 and TRBJ1-5; 7 nucleotides line up with TRBD1. The CDR3 length is 14 residues. Looked up from germline, CDR1 is SGHAT and CDR2 is FQNNGV. Unmatched junction bases numbered 10, after V lost 5 bases and J lost 9 bases. The CDR3 protein is CASSARTGDSPQHF. In DNA, the CDR3 is TGTGCCAGCAGCGCCAGGACAGGCGATTCGCCCCAGCATTTT.

The rearrangement uses TRBV12-5 and TRBJ1-5, with no clear D. V lost 3 bases to trimming and J lost 6 bases, with 3 bases between them. This CDR3 region has 11 residues. Germline-derived CDR1 and CDR2 are LGHNT and FRNRAP. The CDR3 sequence is CASGFGQPQHF. In nucleotides, the CDR3 is TGTGCTAGTGGTTTCGGTCAGCCCCAGCATTTT.

The V gene is TRBV5-1, the J gene TRBJ1-2, with D unresolved. The germline V and J ends were trimmed by 7 bases and 1 base, with 14 bases remaining between them. The CDR3 length is 14 residues. Germline CDR1 reads SGHRS; CDR2 reads YFSETQ. The CDR3 here is CASGPLGVNYGYTF. CDR3 sequence (DNA): TGCGCCAGCGGGCCATTGGGAGTTAACTATGGCTACACCTTC.

The chain joins TRBV4-3 to TRBJ2-7; D possibly corresponds to TRBD1 (5 bases). V lost 1 base to trimming and J lost 4 bases, with 8 bases between them. CDR3 length: 13 amino acids. Germline CDR1 is LGHNA and CDR2 is YSLEER. CDR3 sequence: CASSQGGAYEQYF. CDR3 coding DNA: TGCGCCAGCAGCCAAGGGGGCGCGTACGAGCAGTACTTC.

V usage is TRBV7-7 and J usage is TRBJ2-5; TRBD1 aligns across 8 bases. Looked up from germline, CDR1 is SSHAT and CDR2 is FNYEAQ (reference sequence). The V gene end was trimmed by 4 bases and the J gene end by 5 bases; junction bases not matched to a gene: 3. This CDR3 spans 13 amino acids. In DNA, the CDR3 is TGTGCCAGCAGCTGGACAGGGAAGGAGACCCAGTACTTC. As protein: CASSWTGKETQYF. The whole variable domain, remainder taken from reference TRBV7-7 and TRBJ2-5, is GAGVSQSPRYKVTKRGQDVTLRCDPISSHATLYWYQQALGQGPEFLTYFNYEAQPDKSGLPSDRFSAERPEGSISTLTIQRTEQRDSAMYRCASSWTGKETQYFGPGTRLLVL.